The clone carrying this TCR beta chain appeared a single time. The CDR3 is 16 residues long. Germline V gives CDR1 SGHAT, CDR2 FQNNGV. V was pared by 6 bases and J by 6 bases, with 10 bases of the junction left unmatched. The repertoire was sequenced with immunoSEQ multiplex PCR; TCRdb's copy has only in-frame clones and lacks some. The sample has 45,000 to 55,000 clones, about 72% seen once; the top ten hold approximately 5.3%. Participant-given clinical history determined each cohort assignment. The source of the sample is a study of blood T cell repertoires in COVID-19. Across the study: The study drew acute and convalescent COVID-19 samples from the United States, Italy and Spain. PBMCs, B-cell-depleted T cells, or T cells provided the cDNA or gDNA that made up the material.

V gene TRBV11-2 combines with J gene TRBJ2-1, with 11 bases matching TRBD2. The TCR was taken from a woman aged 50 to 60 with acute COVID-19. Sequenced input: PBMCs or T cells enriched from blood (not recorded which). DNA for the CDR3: TGTGCCAGCAGTTTTCTTAGCGGGGGGGGTGGCAATGAGCAGTTCTTC. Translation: CASSFLSGGGGNEQFF.